The source of this TCR beta chain is a study of blood T cell repertoires in COVID-19. Study context: Samples representing acute and convalescent COVID-19 were sourced from the United States, Italy and Spain.

The authors' processing: It was from reference gene primer amplification that nucleated cell counts were estimated. Sequencing used immunoSEQ multiplex PCR; TCRdb keeps in-frame clones, though not all of them. The V and J calls and clone size were taken over from that table, and D and trimming were inferred from the DNA. The sample has about 320,000 clones, about four fifths seen once; the top ten hold approximately 1.1%. CDR3 length: 15 residues. Germline V gene lookup returns CDR1 MRHNA and CDR2 SNTAGT. Trimming at V came to 2 bases and at J to 2 bases, leaving 0 bases not matched to a gene. This TCR was sampled from a woman aged 45-65 years with acute or convalescent COVID-19. Sequencing input: peripheral blood. The genes are TRBV6-4 and TRBJ1-5; 10 positions agree with TRBD1. This chain's CDR3 is CASSDGTGGNQPQHF. The CDR3 DNA reads as TGTGCCAGCAGTGACGGGACAGGGGGCAATCAGCCCCAGCATTTT.